Each of the 9 T cell receptor beta chains below was sequenced from the same sample in a study of blood T cell repertoires in COVID-19. Assay used: immunoSEQ multiplex PCR; TCRdb lists only in-frame clones, some missing. Of a few hundred thousand clones in the sample, 82% were seen once. Source material: peripheral blood. The receptors derive from a woman under 30 with acute or convalescent COVID-19.

The chain uses TRBV14 and TRBJ1-2; D may be TRBD1 (5 bases). V was shortened by 0 bases and J by 1 base, with 12 bases between the two germline ends. This CDR3 spans 16 amino acids. The germline gives CDR1 SGHDN, CDR2 FVKESK. Here the CDR3 reads CASSQESAGLNYGYTF. The CDR3 DNA reads TGTGCCAGCAGCCAAGAGTCGGCAGGGCTTAACTATGGCTACACCTTC.

The V gene is TRBV21-1, the J gene TRBJ2-5; the table assigns TRBD2, which was not confirmed against the DNA. TRBV21-1 is given as a pseudogene. The CDR3 runs 12 residues. CDR3 amino acids: CASSKDPETQYF. DNA for the CDR3: TGTGCCAGCAGCAAAGATCCGGAGACCCAGTACTTC.

This chain connects TRBV29-1 to TRBJ2-5, with D perhaps matching TRBD2 (6 bases). Germline V gene lookup returns CDR1 SQVTM and CDR2 ANQGSEA. This CDR3 has 15 amino acids. V was trimmed by 0 bases and J by 1 base, leaving 12 bases between them. In nucleotides, the CDR3 is TGCAGCGTTGAAGATCCGGGGGAAATCCAAGAGACCCAGTACTTC. It specifies CSVEDPGEIQETQYF.

This clone appeared a single time. The chain joins TRBV14 to TRBJ2-7; possibly TRBD1 for D (5 bases). Trimming removed 5 bases from V and 3 bases from J, with 23 bases in between. Germline CDR1 is SGHDN and CDR2 is FVKESK. The CDR3 totals 17 residues. The CDR3 loop reads CASSEAGLFGRSYEQYF. CDR3 nucleotides: TGTGCCAGCAGCGAAGCAGGGCTTTTTGGCCGGAGCTACGAGCAGTACTTC.

V usage is TRBV19 and J usage is TRBJ2-5; 8 nucleotides match TRBD1. With V trimmed by 5 bases and J by 5 bases, 4 bases remained unmatched. Germline V gene sequence: CDR1 LNHDA, CDR2 SQIVND (reference sequence). The CDR3 sequence is 13 residues long. The CDR3 nucleotides are TGTGCCAGTAGTGCAGGGGGCGGCGAGACCCAGTACTTC. Translating it yields CASSAGGGETQYF.

The rearrangement joins TRBV18 to TRBJ2-5; TRBD1 agrees at 7 bases. This CDR3 is 12 amino acids long. The junction had 6 bases not matched to a gene; V was cut back by 3 bases and J by 11 bases. From germline, CDR1 is KGHSH and CDR2 LQKENI. DNA of the CDR3: TGTGCCAGCTCACCGTCAGACAGGGCACAGTACTTC. This sequence encodes CASSPSDRAQYF. Together with reference TRBV18 and TRBJ2-5, the CDR3 gives the full variable domain: NAGVMQNPRHLVRRRGQEARLRCSPMKGHSHVYWYRQLPEEGLKFMVYLQKENIIDESGMPKERFSAEFPKEGPSILRIQQVVRGDSAAYFCASSPSDRAQYFGPGTRLLVL.

The V call is TRBV6-1, the J call TRBJ1-1; 9 bases agree with TRBD1. Germline loops: CDR1 MNHNS, CDR2 SASEGT. V was pared by 3 bases and J by 4 bases, with 3 bases of the junction left unmatched. The CDR3 is 14 amino acids. CDR3 sequence (DNA): TGTGCCAGCAGTGAGGTGACAGGGGGCACTGAAGCTTTCTTT. Translation gives CASSEVTGGTEAFF.

The chain recombines TRBV18 with TRBJ1-2; a possible D gene is TRBD1 (6 bases). Trimming left V 2 bases short and J 8 bases short, with 18 bases between. The CDR3 has 15 amino acids. Germline CDR1 and CDR2: KGHSH and LQKENI. In nucleotides, the CDR3 is TGTGCCAGCTCACCATATTGGGGGGGCGAAGGAGGCTACACCTTC. This sequence encodes CASSPYWGGEGGYTF.

This clone was seen a few times. J is TRBJ2-3 and V is TRBV6-4; 9 positions match TRBD1. The CDR3 runs to 16 residues. Germline values: CDR1 MRHNA, CDR2 SNTAGT. Unmatched junction bases numbered 10, after V lost 6 bases and J lost 3 bases. The DNA for the CDR3 is TGTGCCAGCAGCGTGTCACCGACAGGGGGGACAGATACGCAGTATTTT. Translated: CASSVSPTGGTDTQYF.